This T cell receptor (beta chain) was identified during a study of shared clonotypes between healthy human individuals. The ends were cut back, 1 base at V and 1 base at J, with 10 bases in the middle. Germline-derived CDR1 and CDR2 are GTSNPN and SVGIG (reference sequence). This CDR3 is 14 amino acids long. Assay used: immunoSEQ multiplex PCR; TCRdb lists only in-frame clones, some missing. The repertoire holds some 2 million clones, with roughly 95% as singletons. CD45RO negativity and positive selection for CCR7 defined naive CD8 cells, a population that excluded terminally differentiated effector memory CD45RA+ cells.

Input material: naive CD8+ T cells sorted from blood. The clonotype was recovered from a young man in good health. The gene calls are TRBV30 and TRBJ1-1; the D is unclear. CDR3 sequence (DNA): TGTGCCTGGAGTGACGGGGTAGGGAACACTGAAGCTTTCTTT. Its translation: CAWSDGVGNTEAFF.